A single sample is the source of the 2 T cell receptor beta chains below, sequenced in a study of blood T cell repertoires in COVID-19. Some clones are missing from TCRdb's copy, which holds only in-frame ones; the method was immunoSEQ multiplex PCR. Of approximately 280,000 clones listed, 70% to 90% are singletons. The specimen sequenced was peripheral blood. These receptors came from an older woman with acute or convalescent COVID-19.

The V call is TRBV7-6, the J call TRBJ2-1; 8 bases are shared with TRBD2. Trimming removed 1 base from V and 6 bases from J; junction bases left unmatched: 5. CDR3 size: 15 residues. The V gene's germline CDR1 is SGHVS and CDR2 FNYEAQ. CDR3 amino acids: CASSLGEAGVNEQFF. CDR3 bases: TGTGCCAGCAGCTTAGGAGAAGCGGGAGTCAATGAGCAGTTCTTC. The variable domain in full, completed from reference TRBV7-6 and TRBJ2-1, reads GAGVSQSPRYKVTKRGQDVALRCDPISGHVSLYWYRQALGQGPEFLTYFNYEAQQDKSGLPNDRFSAERPEGSISTLTIQRTEQRDSAMYRCASSLGEAGVNEQFFGPGTRLTVL.

The rearrangement joins TRBV14 to TRBJ2-3, with D hard to call. The CDR3 extends over 17 amino acids. From germline, CDR1 is SGHDN and CDR2 FVKESK. V was clipped by 3 bases and J by 2 bases, with 18 bases between them. The CDR3 loop reads CASSHLSGLHYTDTQYF. The CDR3 DNA is TGTGCCAGCAGCCATTTATCCGGCCTCCACTACACAGATACGCAGTATTTT.